Each of the 22 T cell receptor beta chains below was sequenced from the same sample in a study of blood T cells in healthy people across ages. A second about 6 to 12 cycle PCR used barcoded and J-beta primers. TCRdb called the 5' RACE reads again in MiXCR, with one record for every CDR3 protein. Of 1.8 million or so distinct CDR3 sequences listed, about 39% are singletons. The sequenced sample was blood. These receptors all stem from a human donor in good health.

The chain joins TRBV7-6 to TRBJ1-4, with no clear D. Trimming stripped 5 bases from V and 7 bases from J, with 17 bases between. This CDR3 contains 15 residues. Looked up from germline, CDR1 is SGHVS and CDR2 is FNYEAQ. CDR3 coding DNA: TGTGCCAGCAGCAGGTCCCCAATTGCGGGTGAAAAACTGTTTTTT. Encoded protein: CASSRSPIAGEKLFF.

CDR3 in DNA: TGTGCTGTCCGGACGGCGGGCACAGATACGCAGTATTTT. It encodes CAVRTAGTDTQYF. V and J are TRBV6-5 and TRBJ2-3, with unresolved D. The CDR3 runs 13 residues. Germline values: CDR1 MNHEY, CDR2 SVGAGI.

This chain connects TRBV6-1 to TRBJ2-7; D may be TRBD1 (6 bases). Germline CDR1 MNHNS, CDR2 SASEGT. The CDR3 extends over 16 amino acids. The V end was cut by 1 base, the J end by 5 bases, with 18 bases between. In nucleotides, the CDR3 is TGTGCCAGCAGTGAAGAGACTGGGCAGGGGTCGAACGAGCAGTACTTC. Protein: CASSEETGQGSNEQYF.

This clonotype was observed a handful of times. The chain uses TRBV20-1 and TRBJ1-2; D not certain. Germline values: CDR1 DFQATT, CDR2 SNEGSKA (reference sequence). The ends were cut back, 6 bases at V and 5 bases at J, with 16 bases in the middle. CDR3 length equals 13 residues. CDR3 loop: CSAAPGNEYGYTF. In DNA, the CDR3 is TGCAGTGCCGCACCCGGGAACGAATATGGCTACACCTTC.

V and J are TRBV13 and TRBJ1-1; possible D gene TRBD1, 5 bases. V dropped 0 bases and J dropped 3 bases, with 14 bases sitting between them. The germline V gene encodes CDR1 PRHDT and CDR2 FYEKMQ (reference sequence). CDR3 length equals 16 residues. CDR3: CASSLGGYGGYTEAFF. The CDR3 bases are TGTGCCAGCAGCTTAGGGGGGTACGGGGGTTACACTGAAGCTTTCTTT.

This clonotype was counted only a few times. The CDR3 DNA follows: TGTGCCACCTCTCGTTACAATGAGCAGTTCTTC. As protein: CATSRYNEQFF. The rearrangement joins TRBV10-3 to TRBJ2-1; unclear D gene. The V gene lost 10 bases and the J gene lost 4 bases, with 8 bases spanning the gap. The germline V gene has CDR1 ENHRY and CDR2 SYGVKD. The CDR3 runs to 11 residues.

Only a few counts were recorded for this clonotype. This chain links TRBV6-1 with TRBJ1-2; 8 bases are shared with TRBD1. The CDR3 contains 18 residues. J was trimmed by 4 bases and V by 6 bases; bases with no gene match: 19. Germline-derived CDR1 and CDR2 are MNHNS and SASEGT. CDR3 DNA: TGTGCCAGCAGGAGGTTGTGGGGACAGGCCGCCAGTGGCTATGGCTACACCTTC. This codes for CASRRLWGQAASGYGYTF.

This chain connects TRBV12-3 or TRBV12-4 to TRBJ2-5, with TRBD2 identical over 12 bases. The CDR3 has 22 amino acids. V dropped 0 bases and J dropped 4; count of bases not matched to a gene: 21. In DNA form, the CDR3 reads TGTGCCAGCAGTTTAGCGCTCGGCATAGCTAGCGGGGGGGCCGGGTTCACAGAGACCCAGTACTTC. This codes for CASSLALGIASGGAGFTETQYF.

The chain recombines TRBV10-3 with TRBJ2-7, with 10 bases aligning to TRBD1. Germline CDR1 is ENHRY and CDR2 is SYGVKD. This CDR3 is built from 13 residues. Trimming cost V 6 bases and J 3 bases; bases outside gene matches: 2. For the CDR3, the DNA is TGTGCCATCAGGGGACAGGGGAGCTACGAGCAGTACTTC. This codes for CAIRGQGSYEQYF.

This clonotype was seen a handful of times. The V and J genes are TRBV12-3 or TRBV12-4 and TRBJ2-1; 11 bases align to TRBD2. This CDR3 is 15 amino acids long. V was pared by 1 base and J by 7 bases, with 3 bases of the junction left unmatched. The CDR3 spells CASSLVLAGVNEQFF. The CDR3 nucleotides read TGTGCCAGCAGTTTAGTACTAGCGGGGGTGAATGAGCAGTTCTTC.

This chain uses TRBV7-2 with TRBJ2-1; D might be TRBD1 or TRBD2, each matching 5 bases. Trimming shortened V by 1 base and J by 7 bases, and 8 bases separated the two germline ends. This CDR3 region has 13 residues. Germline values: CDR1 SGHTA, CDR2 FQGNSA. The CDR3 DNA reads TGTGCCAGCAGCTTAGGGGGGATGAATGAGCAGTTCTTC. This translates into CASSLGGMNEQFF.

The gene calls are TRBV27 and TRBJ1-2; D unresolved. The germline V gene encodes CDR1 MNHEY and CDR2 SMNVEV (reference sequence). V lost 7 bases and J lost 4, with 13 bases in between. The CDR3 runs to 13 residues. As DNA, the CDR3 is TGTGCCAGCAAGGAAGGAGACACCTATGGCTACACCTTC. Translated, it gives CASKEGDTYGYTF.

V and J are TRBV3-1 and TRBJ2-3; 11 nucleotides align to TRBD2. Germline lookup yields CDR1 LGHDT and CDR2 YNNKEL (reference sequence). The V and J ends lost 5 bases and 11 bases, in that order; junction bases with no gene match: 9. The CDR3 consists of 14 residues. CDR3 sequence: CASSFRLAGSGQYF. CDR3 in DNA: TGTGCCAGCAGCTTTCGACTAGCGGGGTCGGGGCAGTATTTT.

This clonotype was seen only a few times. This chain connects TRBV18 to TRBJ2-3; TRBD2 matches 12 bases. V was pared by 5 bases and J by 5 bases, with 5 bases of the junction left unmatched. The germline V gene has CDR1 KGHSH and CDR2 LQKENI. The CDR3 length is 15 residues. The CDR3 loop reads CASSGQTSGGDTQYF. CDR3 DNA sequence: TGTGCCAGCTCAGGCCAGACTAGCGGGGGAGATACGCAGTATTTT. The variable domain in full, completed from reference TRBV18 and TRBJ2-3, reads NAGVMQNPRHLVRRRGQEARLRCSPMKGHSHVYWYRQLPEEGLKFMVYLQKENIIDESGMPKERFSAEFPKEGPSILRIQQVVRGDSAAYFCASSGQTSGGDTQYFGPGTRLTVL.

In this sample, this clonotype turned up a few times. This sequence joins TRBV7-2 and TRBJ1-1; unclear D gene. This CDR3 has 11 amino acids. The V end lost 5 bases, the J end lost 6 bases, and 7 bases lay between the germline ends. Germline V gives CDR1 SGHTA, CDR2 FQGNSA. The CDR3 DNA is TGTGCCAGCAGCCCTAATGCTGAAGCTTTCTTT. Translated, it gives CASSPNAEAFF.

The V call is TRBV9, the J call TRBJ2-7; 10 bases map to TRBD2. Unmatched junction bases numbered 9, after V lost 0 bases and J lost 6 bases. Per germline, CDR1 SGDLS and CDR2 YYNGEE. The CDR3 length is 16 residues. CDR3: CASSVAHSGGPGEQYF. DNA for the CDR3: TGTGCCAGCAGCGTAGCGCATAGCGGGGGGCCGGGCGAGCAGTACTTC.

The gene calls are TRBV10-3 and TRBJ2-5, with no clear D. Trimming took off 6 bases at V and 11 bases at J, with 19 bases between the two ends. Germline assignment: CDR1 ENHRY and CDR2 SYGVKD. The CDR3 covers 13 residues. The CDR3 nucleotides read TGTGCCATCAGCGGAGTCGGAGACACAGAGCAGTACTTC. Translating it yields CAISGVGDTEQYF.

This clonotype showed up many times. The J gene is TRBJ2-7, the V gene TRBV5-1; D uncertain. V was pared by 0 bases and J by 1 base, with 8 bases between. This CDR3 is 14 amino acids long. Germline V lookup: CDR1 SGHRS, CDR2 YFSETQ. CDR3 protein: CASSLEGKSYEQYF. The DNA of the CDR3 is TGCGCCAGCAGCTTGGAGGGCAAGTCCTACGAGCAGTACTTC.

This sequence joins TRBV7-9 and TRBJ2-5, with a weak D call TRBD1 (6 bases). The J call may be wrong; the DNA end is better matched by TRBJ2-7. There are 16 residues in the CDR3. Germline values: CDR1 SEHNR, CDR2 FQNEAQ (reference sequence). Written as DNA, the CDR3 is TGTGCCAGCAGCCCCCCGGGACACAAAATCTTATACGAGCAGTACTTC. This gives the protein CASSPPGHKILYEQYF.

Turning to this clonotype: One end of the junction is discordant with germline, which a read error may explain. This chain links TRBV20-1 with TRBJ2-3, with D maybe TRBD2 (6 bases). CDR1 and CDR2 from the germline V gene are DFQATT and SNEGSKA (reference sequence). This CDR3 spans 13 amino acids. For the CDR3, the DNA is TGCAGTACCACGGGGGTGGGCACAGATACGCCGTATTTT. This translates into CSTTGVGTDTPYF.

V is TRBV2 and J is TRBJ2-5, with TRBD2 as a possible D gene (5 bases). This CDR3 is built from 13 residues. V lost 8 bases, J lost 5 bases, and 15 bases lay in between. Per germline, CDR1 SNHLY and CDR2 FYNNEI. The CDR3 protein is CASGREGVETQYF. The CDR3 nucleotides read TGTGCCAGCGGCCGTGAGGGAGTGGAGACCCAGTACTTC.

This clonotype occurred a few times. V usage is TRBV29-1 and J usage is TRBJ1-2; D is unclear. Trimming took off 7 bases at V and 0 bases at J, with 21 bases between the two ends. This CDR3 has 16 amino acids. The germline CDR1 and CDR2 sequences are SQVTM and ANQGSEA. This chain's CDR3 is CSAGLEWASANYGYTF. The CDR3 DNA reads TGCAGCGCTGGGCTTGAATGGGCCTCAGCTAACTATGGCTACACCTTC.